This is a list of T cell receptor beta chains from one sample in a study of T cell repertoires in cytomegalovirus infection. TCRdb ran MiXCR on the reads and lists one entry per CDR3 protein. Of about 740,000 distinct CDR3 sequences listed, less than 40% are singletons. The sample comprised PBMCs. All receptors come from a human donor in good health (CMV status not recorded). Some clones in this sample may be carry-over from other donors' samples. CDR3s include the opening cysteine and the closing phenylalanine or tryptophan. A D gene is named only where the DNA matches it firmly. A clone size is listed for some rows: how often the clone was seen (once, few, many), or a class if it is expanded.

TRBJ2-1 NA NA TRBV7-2 CAITSKRIANEQFF TGTGCCATCACCTCCAAAAGAATTGCCAATGAGCAGTTCTTC
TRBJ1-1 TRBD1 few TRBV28 CASTLPAGTGRVRDTEAFF TGTGCCAGCACTCTTCCTGCCGGGACAGGGCGTGTTAGAGACACTGAAGCTTTCTTT
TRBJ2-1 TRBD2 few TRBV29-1 CSVVLWGGLYNEQFF TGCAGCGTCGTCCTTTGGGGAGGGTTGTACAATGAGCAGTTCTTC
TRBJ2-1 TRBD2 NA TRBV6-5 CASRYSGRFYEQFF TGTGCCAGCAGGTATAGCGGGAGGTTCTATGAGCAGTTCTTC
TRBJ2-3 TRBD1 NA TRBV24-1 CATSPGQGSFTDTQYF TGTGCCACCAGTCCGGGACAGGGTTCCTTCACAGATACGCAGTATTTT
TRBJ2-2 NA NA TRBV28 CASSLWGPNTGELFF TGTGCCAGCAGTTTGTGGGGGCCGAACACCGGGGAGCTGTTTTTT
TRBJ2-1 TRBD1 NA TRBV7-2 CASSLTGTAFYKEQFF TGTGCAAGCAGCCTAACAGGGACAGCCTTCTACAAGGAGCAGTTCTTC
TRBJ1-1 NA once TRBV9 CASSSRWGGVTEAFF TGTGCCAGCAGCTCCCGTTGGGGCGGTGTCACTGAAGCTTTCTTT
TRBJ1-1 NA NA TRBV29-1 CSAGTDYEAFF TGCAGCGCGGGGACCGATTATGAAGCTTTCTTT
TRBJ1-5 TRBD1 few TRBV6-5 CASSDRTGGLGSNQPQHF TGTGCCAGCAGTGACCGGACAGGGGGCTTGGGAAGCAATCAGCCCCAGCATTTT
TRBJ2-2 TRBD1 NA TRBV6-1 CASILGQVGTGELFF TGTGCCAGCATTCTCGGACAGGTGGGCACCGGGGAGCTGTTTTTT
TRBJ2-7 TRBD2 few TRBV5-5 CASSRGGIGTYEQYF TGTGCCAGCAGCCGCGGGGGTATCGGGACCTACGAGCAGTACTTC
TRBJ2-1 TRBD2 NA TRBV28 CASTGGGRAGNEQFF TGTGCCAGCACTGGTGGCGGGAGGGCTGGTAATGAGCAGTTCTTC
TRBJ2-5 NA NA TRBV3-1 CASSQVDNEETQYF TGTGCCAGCAGCCAAGTCGACAACGAAGAGACCCAGTACTTC
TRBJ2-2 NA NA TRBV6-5 CASSYIRETPGELFF TGTGCCAGCAGTTATATACGGGAGACCCCCGGGGAGCTGTTTTTT
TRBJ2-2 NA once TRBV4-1 CASSQGRDTRPGELFF TGCGCCAGCAGCCAAGGCCGGGACACCCGCCCCGGGGAGCTGTTTTTT
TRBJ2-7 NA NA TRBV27 CASSFLPGTGAYEQYF TGTGCCAGCAGTTTCCTACCCGGGACGGGAGCCTACGAGCAGTACTTC
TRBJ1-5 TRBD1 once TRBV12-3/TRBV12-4 CASSFETGRTNQPQHF TGTGCCAGCAGTTTCGAGACAGGGAGGACCAATCAGCCCCAGCATTTT
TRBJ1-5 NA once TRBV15 CATSREAGNQPQHF TGTGCCACCAGCAGAGAGGCGGGGAATCAGCCCCAGCATTTT
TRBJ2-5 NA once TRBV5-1 CASSLGISATGETQYF TGCGCCAGCAGCTTGGGGATTAGCGCCACGGGAGAGACCCAGTACTTC
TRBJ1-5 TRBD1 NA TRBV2 CASSGPAGTGVFNQPQHF TGTGCCAGCAGTGGACCCGCCGGGACAGGGGTTTTCAATCAGCCCCAGCATTTT
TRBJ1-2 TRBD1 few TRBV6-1 CASSPLTGRGGYTF TGTGCCAGCAGTCCCCTGACAGGGAGAGGTGGCTACACCTTC
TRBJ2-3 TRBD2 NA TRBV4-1 CASSQERGLATDTQYF TGCGCCAGCAGCCAAGAGAGGGGACTAGCCACAGATACGCAGTATTTT
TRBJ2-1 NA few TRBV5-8 CASSLSSTVGHEQFF TGTGCCAGCAGCTTGTCTAGTACCGTGGGCCATGAGCAGTTCTTC
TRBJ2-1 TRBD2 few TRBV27 CASTLLAGGPVYNEQFF TGTGCCAGCACCTTACTAGCGGGAGGGCCCGTATACAATGAGCAGTTCTTC
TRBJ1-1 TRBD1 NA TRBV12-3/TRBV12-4 CASSIADRGTGAFF TGTGCCAGCAGTATCGCGGACAGGGGAACTGGAGCTTTCTTT
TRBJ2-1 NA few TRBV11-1 CASSLAGREDEQFF TGTGCCAGCAGCTTAGCGGGCAGGGAAGATGAGCAGTTCTTC
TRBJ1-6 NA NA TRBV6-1 CASRKTVNAQNSPLHF TGTGCCAGCAGGAAGACAGTCAACGCGCAAAATTCACCCCTCCACTTT
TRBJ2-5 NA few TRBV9 CASSVNPQETQYF TGTGCCAGCAGCGTAAACCCCCAAGAGACCCAGTACTTC
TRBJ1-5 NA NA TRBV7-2 CASSYGTGGSPQHF TGTGCCAGCAGCTACGGGACGGGGGGGTCGCCCCAGCATTTT
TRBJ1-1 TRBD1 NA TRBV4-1 CASSQDRRQGAEAFF TGCGCCAGCAGCCAAGATAGAAGACAGGGGGCTGAAGCTTTCTTT
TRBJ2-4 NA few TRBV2 CASGRHGGIQYF TGTGCCAGCGGCCGGCACGGCGGCATTCAGTACTTC
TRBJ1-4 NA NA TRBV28 CASSSHSSTEELFF TGTGCCAGCAGTTCTCACTCCTCGACGGAAGAACTGTTTTTT
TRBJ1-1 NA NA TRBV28 CASSRRDRRIPNEAFF TGTGCCAGCAGCAGGCGGGACCGCCGAATCCCCAATGAAGCTTTCTTT
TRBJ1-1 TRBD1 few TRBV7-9 CASSSPRDRMNTEAFF TGTGCCAGCAGCAGCCCCCGGGACAGGATGAACACTGAAGCTTTCTTT
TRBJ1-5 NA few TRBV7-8 CASSLGAGSRHQPQHF TGTGCCAGCAGCTTAGGGGCAGGATCCAGGCATCAGCCCCAGCATTTT
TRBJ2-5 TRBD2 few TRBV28 CASSLTSSGPETQYF TGTGCCAGCAGTTTGACTTCTAGCGGGCCAGAGACCCAGTACTTC
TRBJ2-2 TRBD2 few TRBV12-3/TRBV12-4 CATIQWGGGGELFF TGTGCCACCATCCAGTGGGGGGGAGGCGGGGAGCTGTTTTTT
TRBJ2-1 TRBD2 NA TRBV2 CASSKTSGLDNEQFF TGTGCCAGCAGTAAGACTAGCGGACTAGACAATGAGCAGTTCTTC
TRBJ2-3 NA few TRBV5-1 CASSLGDDTDTQYF TGCGCCAGCAGCTTAGGGGACGACACAGATACGCAGTATTTT
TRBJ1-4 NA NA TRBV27 CASSLSWNNEKLFF TGTGCCAGCAGTTTATCATGGAACAATGAAAAACTGTTTTTT
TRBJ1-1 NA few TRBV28 CASRSLLGMMNTEAFF TGTGCAAGCAGGAGCCTTTTAGGCATGATGAACACTGAAGCTTTCTTT
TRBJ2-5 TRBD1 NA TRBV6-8 CASRPDRVGENQYF TGTGCCAGCAGACCCGACAGGGTGGGGGAGAACCAGTACTTC
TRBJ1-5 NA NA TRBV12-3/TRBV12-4 CASSFQGRGQPQHF TGTGCCAGCAGTTTCCAGGGGAGAGGTCAGCCCCAGCATTTT
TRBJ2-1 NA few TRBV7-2 CASSQESLAYNEQFF TGTGCCAGCAGCCAGGAAAGTCTGGCCTACAATGAGCAGTTCTTC
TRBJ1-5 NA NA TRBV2 CASSPGWNQPQHF TGTGCCAGCAGTCCTGGGTGGAATCAGCCCCAGCATTTT
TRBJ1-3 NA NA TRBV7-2 CASRKNGQFGNTIYF TGTGCCAGCAGGAAAAATGGACAATTCGGAAACACCATATATTTT
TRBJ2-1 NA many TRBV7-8 CASSSPRGAREQFF TGTGCCAGCAGCTCCCCTCGGGGGGCGAGGGAGCAGTTCTTC
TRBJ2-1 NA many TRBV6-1 CASRRVMEQFF TGTGCCAGCAGGAGGGTAATGGAGCAGTTCTTC
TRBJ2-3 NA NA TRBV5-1 CASSSTTSSDTQYF TGCGCCAGCAGCTCAACGACTAGTTCAGATACGCAGTATTTT
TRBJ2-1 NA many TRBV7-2 CASSKGLPRGNEQFF TGTGCCAGCAGCAAGGGACTCCCGAGGGGCAATGAGCAGTTCTTC
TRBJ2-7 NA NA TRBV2 CASSETPGVWGEQYF TGTGCCAGCAGTGAAACCCCAGGAGTGTGGGGCGAGCAGTACTTC
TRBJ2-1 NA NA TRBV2 CASSEARFGRNEQFF TGTGCCAGCAGTGAAGCGCGTTTCGGGAGAAATGAGCAGTTCTTC
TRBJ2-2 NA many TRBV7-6 CASSLVAGNTGELFF TGTGCCAGCAGCTTAGTTGCAGGGAACACCGGGGAGCTGTTTTTT